A single sample gave rise to the 30 T cell receptor beta chains below, sequenced in a study of cytomegalovirus exposure and HLA in healthy donors. Primers for the PCR totalled 60 Vbeta and 13 Jbeta. Repertoires were generated with immunoSEQ multiplex PCR, while TCRdb's copy carries only in-frame clones and drops some. The sample includes 200,000 to 250,000 clones. The sequenced sample was PBMCs. The receptors stem from a woman in her twenties or thirties in good health and CMV-seropositive.

The V and J genes are TRBV29-1 and TRBJ2-7; TRBD1 matches 9 bases. Trimming at V came to 6 bases and at J to 2 bases, leaving 5 bases not matched to a gene. This CDR3 comprises 13 residues. Germline CDR1 reads SQVTM; CDR2 reads ANQGSEA. CDR3 protein: CSVTGQGTYEQYF. In nucleotides, the CDR3 is TGCAGCGTGACGGGACAGGGTACCTACGAGCAGTACTTC.

The rearrangement uses TRBV27 and TRBJ1-1, with 7 bases that match TRBD1. V was pared by 5 bases and J by 3 bases, with 15 bases of the junction left unmatched. Germline V gene data show CDR1 as MNHEY and CDR2 as SMNVEV (reference sequence). The CDR3 loop spans 17 amino acids. DNA of the CDR3: TGTGCCAGCAGTCATTCCCGAGGGCGGGACAGCTACACTGAAGCTTTCTTT. Amino acid sequence: CASSHSRGRDSYTEAFF.

V gene TRBV27 combines with J gene TRBJ2-7, with a possible D match to TRBD2 (6 bases). CDR3 length equals 16 residues. Germline loops: CDR1 MNHEY, CDR2 SMNVEV (reference sequence). Trimming stripped 5 bases from V and 2 bases from J, with 19 bases between. This chain's CDR3 is CASSQIGGAIPYEQYF. For the CDR3, the DNA is TGTGCCAGCAGTCAAATTGGCGGGGCCATACCCTACGAGCAGTACTTC.

The chain combines TRBV7-9 with TRBJ2-1; TRBD2 agrees at 9 bases. J was trimmed by 8 bases and V by 4 bases; bases with no gene match: 15. This CDR3 is built from 17 residues. Germline values: CDR1 SEHNR, CDR2 FQNEAQ (reference sequence). CDR3 region: CASSSPNSGGPFYEQFF. CDR3 nucleotide sequence: TGTGCCAGCAGCTCCCCCAATAGCGGGGGCCCCTTTTATGAGCAGTTCTTC.

The chain has TRBV10-1 and TRBJ2-7, with TRBD2 matching 14 bases. Trimming took 6 bases from V and 5 from J; bases not matched to a gene: 9. The germline V gene has CDR1 WNHNN and CDR2 SYGVQD (reference sequence). This CDR3 has 16 amino acids. The chain's CDR3 is CASSPRLAGGQDEQYF. For the CDR3, the DNA is TGCGCCAGCAGCCCACGACTAGCGGGAGGGCAAGACGAGCAGTACTTC.

This chain uses TRBV10-3 with TRBJ1-1; D gene uncertain. The CDR3 extends over 14 amino acids. The germline gives CDR1 ENHRY, CDR2 SYGVKD. The V gene lost 4 bases and the J gene lost 0 bases, with 9 bases spanning the gap. CDR3 nucleotide sequence: TGTGCCATCAGTGCGGGAGCCTTGAACACTGAAGCTTTCTTT. Protein: CAISAGALNTEAFF.

The gene calls are TRBV5-1 and TRBJ1-5; TRBD1 might be the D (5 bases). With 4 bases removed from V and 0 bases from J, the gap between germline ends came to 11 bases. The germline V gene encodes CDR1 SGHRS and CDR2 YFSETQ. The CDR3 runs 15 residues. CDR3 sequence: CASSPDSNSNQPQHF. CDR3 nucleotide sequence: TGCGCCAGCAGCCCCGACAGTAATAGCAATCAGCCCCAGCATTTT.

This CDR3 is CASSLGLNSLQGRSDYGYTF. Here the CDR3 DNA reads TGTGCCAGCAGCTTGGGGTTGAACAGCCTCCAGGGGCGGTCAGACTATGGCTACACCTTC. V is TRBV5-4 and J is TRBJ1-2, with a tentative D call TRBD1 (6 bases). V was pared by 0 bases and J by 3 bases, with 27 bases between. Germline V gene lookup returns CDR1 SGHNT and CDR2 YYREEE (reference sequence). This CDR3 has 20 residues.

J is TRBJ2-3 and V is TRBV12-5; 9 bases fit TRBD1. This CDR3 region has 15 residues. Germline CDR1 is LGHNT and CDR2 is FRNRAP. Germline trimming cut 6 bases from V and 7 bases from J; bases unmatched to any gene: 11. The CDR3 is CASGYTGTGPHTQYF. CDR3 sequence (DNA): TGTGCTAGTGGGTATACCGGGACAGGGCCACATACGCAGTATTTT.

The gene calls are TRBV13 and TRBJ1-4; tentatively, D is TRBD1 (6 bases). This CDR3 has 15 amino acids. Deletions cut 2 bases from V and 5 bases from J, with 12 bases between. CDR1 is PRHDT, CDR2 FYEKMQ, per germline (reference sequence). This CDR3 is CASSLTGLGNEKLFF. In nucleotides, the CDR3 is TGTGCCAGCAGCTTAACAGGGCTCGGGAATGAAAAACTGTTTTTT.

V gene TRBV10-3 combines with J gene TRBJ1-5; tentative D call: TRBD1 (5 bases). Trimming removed 10 bases at V and 11 bases at J, with 27 bases between. Germline V CDR1 and CDR2: ENHRY, SYGVKD. CDR3 length equals 15 residues. The chain's CDR3 is CATTDSRSQPTAQHF. The CDR3 coding sequence is TGTGCCACGACTGACAGTAGGTCCCAACCAACAGCCCAGCATTTT.

The CDR3 loop reads CASSLTQQGPNTEAFF. The CDR3 coding sequence is TGTGCCAGCAGCCTTACCCAACAGGGCCCGAACACTGAAGCTTTCTTT. The V call is TRBV2, the J call TRBJ1-1; D is perhaps TRBD1 (6 bases). Germline V lookup: CDR1 SNHLY, CDR2 FYNNEI. Trimming shortened V by 6 bases and J by 1 base, and 18 bases separated the two germline ends. CDR3 length: 16 residues.

This chain uses TRBV5-8 with TRBJ2-2; D is undetermined. V was pared by 5 bases and J by 2 bases, with 7 bases between. This CDR3 region has 13 residues. The V gene's germline CDR1 is SGHTS and CDR2 YDEGEE. The CDR3 nucleotides read TGTGCCAGCAGGCGGTTCAACACCGGGGAGCTGTTTTTT. It is translated as CASRRFNTGELFF.

This chain joins TRBV5-1 and TRBJ2-3, with 9 positions matching TRBD2. Looked up from germline, CDR1 is SGHRS and CDR2 is YFSETQ. V gave up 5 bases and J gave up 2 bases; unmatched junction bases: 9. The CDR3 has 16 amino acids. The CDR3 DNA follows: TGCGCCAGCAGACCGGGACTAGCCACGTTCACAGATACGCAGTATTTT. This sequence encodes CASRPGLATFTDTQYF.

This chain connects TRBV12-5 to TRBJ2-2; TRBD1 aligns across 11 bases. CDR1 and CDR2 from the germline V gene are LGHNT and FRNRAP. Germline trimming cut 1 base from V and 4 bases from J; bases unmatched to any gene: 5. The CDR3 length is 17 residues. This chain's CDR3 is CASGLASGTGGTGELFF. The CDR3 nucleotides are TGTGCTAGTGGTTTGGCTAGCGGGACAGGGGGCACCGGGGAGCTGTTTTTT.

J is TRBJ2-2 and V is TRBV9; D gene unclear. The length of the CDR3 is 13 residues. V was clipped by 2 bases and J by 7 bases, with 9 bases between them. CDR1 SGDLS and CDR2 YYNGEE come from the germline V gene. Written as DNA, the CDR3 is TGTGCCAGCAGCGTTAGGAGCCTCGGGGAGCTGTTTTTT. Protein: CASSVRSLGELFF.

CDR3 nucleotide sequence: TGTGCCAGTAGTAGCGGACAGGGGCCCGCATGGCCCCAGCATTTT. It codes for CASSSGQGPAWPQHF. The chain carries TRBV19 and TRBJ1-5, with 9 bases lining up with TRBD1. CDR1 LNHDA and CDR2 SQIVND come from the germline V gene (reference sequence). V lost 4 bases and J lost 9; bases outside the gene matches: 10. The CDR3 extends over 15 amino acids.

In DNA, the CDR3 is TGTGCCAGCAGCCAAGAAGGACAGGGTCCCTACGAGCAGTACTTC. Translation gives CASSQEGQGPYEQYF. V usage is TRBV4-2 and J usage is TRBJ2-7; TRBD1 matches at 8 bases. V was pared by 0 bases and J by 2 bases, with 3 bases of the junction left unmatched. This CDR3 has 15 amino acids. Germline V gives CDR1 LGHNA, CDR2 YNFKEQ.

The chain carries TRBV28 and TRBJ1-1; a weak D match, TRBD1 (6 bases). CDR1 MDHEN and CDR2 SYDVKM come from the germline V gene. Trimming stripped 6 bases from V and 1 base from J, with 12 bases between. This CDR3 is built from 14 residues. The CDR3 DNA sequence: TGTGCCAGCAGATCCCAACAGGGGAACACTGAAGCTTTCTTT. Protein product: CASRSQQGNTEAFF.

With regard to this clone: This specimen includes other DNA sequences encoding the same CDR3. The V call is TRBV5-1, the J call TRBJ2-7; D may be TRBD1 (5 bases). The CDR3 consists of 15 residues. Germline loops: CDR1 SGHRS, CDR2 YFSETQ. V was clipped by 4 bases and J by 1 base, with 15 bases between them. The CDR3 DNA reads as TGCGCCAGCAGCACCACAGGTCTTCGATCCTACGAGCAGTACTTC. It codes for CASSTTGLRSYEQYF.

Concerning this clone itself: Germline and junction disagree at one end, which may indicate a read error. The V call is TRBV5-6, the J call TRBJ2-1; 9 nucleotides align to TRBD1. Per the germline V gene, CDR1 is SGHDT and CDR2 is YYEEEE. The CDR3 is 12 residues long. The DNA for the CDR3 is TGTGCCAGCAGCCTATTTGGGGACAGGGAGGTCTTC. Protein product: CASSLFGDREVF.

This chain joins TRBV6-1 and TRBJ1-5, with 11 bases identical to TRBD1. The CDR3 length is 18 residues. Germline V gene data show CDR1 as MNHNS and CDR2 as SASEGT. V dropped 3 bases and J dropped 2; count of bases not matched to a gene: 9. The CDR3 nucleotides are TGTGCCAGCAGTGAGTCGAGGACAGGGGGCTTCGGCAATCAGCCCCAGCATTTT. Protein: CASSESRTGGFGNQPQHF.

Here the CDR3 reads CASRRSRDRGGTQYF. CDR3 nucleotide sequence: TGTGCCAGTCGACGGTCCCGGGACAGGGGCGGTACGCAGTATTTT. The J gene is TRBJ2-3, the V gene TRBV19; 10 bases are a match to TRBD1. Germline CDR1 is LNHDA and CDR2 is SQIVND (reference sequence). The J segment lost 8 bases and the V segment lost 8 bases, leaving 13 bases of the junction unmatched. The CDR3 is 15 residues long.

The rearrangement joins TRBV5-8 to TRBJ2-1; 11 positions agree with TRBD2. The J segment lost 8 bases and the V segment lost 4 bases, leaving 8 bases of the junction unmatched. Germline assignment: CDR1 SGHTS and CDR2 YDEGEE. This CDR3 contains 15 residues. CDR3 in DNA: TGTGCCAGCAGCCCCACTAGCGGGAGAATGCATGAGCAGTTCTTC. As protein: CASSPTSGRMHEQFF.

This chain connects TRBV19 to TRBJ1-5; TRBD1 might be the D (6 bases). From germline, CDR1 is LNHDA and CDR2 SQIVND (reference sequence). The CDR3 sequence is 13 residues long. V dropped 4 bases and J dropped 5 bases, with 9 bases sitting between them. The CDR3 sequence is CASSRGQYQPQHF. In DNA form, the CDR3 reads TGTGCCAGTAGTAGGGGGCAGTATCAGCCCCAGCATTTT.

The chain uses TRBV10-3 and TRBJ2-1; perhaps TRBD2 as D (5 bases). Deletions cut 5 bases from V and 8 bases from J, with 13 bases between. From germline, CDR1 is ENHRY and CDR2 SYGVKD. CDR3 length equals 13 residues. CDR3 in amino acids: CAISRGFIHEQFF. In DNA form, the CDR3 reads TGTGCCATCAGTCGGGGTTTCATCCATGAGCAGTTCTTC.

DNA for the CDR3: TGTGCCATCAGTGAGTCCGATATAGATGAGCAGTTCTTC. The encoded protein is CAISESDIDEQFF. The chain recombines TRBV10-3 with TRBJ2-1; the D is unclear. The CDR3 sequence is 13 residues long. The ends were cut back, 0 bases at V and 8 bases at J, with 8 bases in the middle. Germline values: CDR1 ENHRY, CDR2 SYGVKD.

This sequence joins TRBV2 and TRBJ2-7; D uncertain. This CDR3 is 13 amino acids long. Germline V gene sequence: CDR1 SNHLY, CDR2 FYNNEI. Trimming pared 4 bases from V and 1 base from J, leaving 8 bases between. CDR3 nucleotide sequence: TGTGCCAGCAGTGCTGACATGTCCTACGAGCAGTACTTC. This gives the protein CASSADMSYEQYF.

The chain couples TRBV5-4 to TRBJ1-2; D is possibly TRBD1 (5 bases). Trimming left V 2 bases short and J 2 bases short, with 16 bases between. CDR1 and CDR2 from the germline V gene are SGHNT and YYREEE (reference sequence). This CDR3 is 16 amino acids long. CDR3 region: CASSLTTGLTNYGYTF. The CDR3 nucleotides read TGTGCCAGCAGCTTAACTACAGGATTAACCAACTATGGCTACACCTTC.

J is TRBJ1-5 and V is TRBV29-1; a weak D match, TRBD1 (6 bases). Germline CDR1 is SQVTM and CDR2 is ANQGSEA. The CDR3 length is 12 residues. V lost 7 bases, J lost 5 bases, and 12 bases lay in between. In DNA, the CDR3 is TGCAGCGCGGGGGGCAGGGATCAGCCCCAGCATTTT. Translating it yields CSAGGRDQPQHF.